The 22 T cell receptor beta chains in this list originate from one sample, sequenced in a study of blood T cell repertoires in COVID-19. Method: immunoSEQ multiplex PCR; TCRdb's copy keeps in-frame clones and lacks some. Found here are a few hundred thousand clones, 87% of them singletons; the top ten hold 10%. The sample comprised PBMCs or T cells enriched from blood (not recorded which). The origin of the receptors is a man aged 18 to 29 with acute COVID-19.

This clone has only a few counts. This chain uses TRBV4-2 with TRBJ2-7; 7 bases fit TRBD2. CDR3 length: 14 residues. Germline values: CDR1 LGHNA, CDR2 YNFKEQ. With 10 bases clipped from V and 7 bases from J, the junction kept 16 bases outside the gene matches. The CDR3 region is CATSKRAGAGEQYF. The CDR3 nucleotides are TGTGCCACCTCCAAAAGGGCGGGAGCGGGTGAGCAGTACTTC.

The CDR3 loop reads CASSYSYLAASYEQYF. DNA for the CDR3: TGTGCCAGCAGTTATAGTTACCTAGCGGCCTCCTACGAGCAGTACTTC. The V and J genes are TRBV27 and TRBJ2-7, with 7 bases that match TRBD2. The junction had 9 bases not matched to a gene; V was cut back by 4 bases and J by 0 bases. The CDR3 totals 16 residues. Germline V gene data show CDR1 as MNHEY and CDR2 as SMNVEV (reference sequence).

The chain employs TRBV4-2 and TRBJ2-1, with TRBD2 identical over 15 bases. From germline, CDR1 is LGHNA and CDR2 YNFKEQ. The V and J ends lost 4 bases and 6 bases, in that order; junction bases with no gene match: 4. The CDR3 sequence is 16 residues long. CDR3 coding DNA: TGTGCCAGCAGCCCAGGACTAGCGGGAGGGCCCAATGAGCAGTTCTTC. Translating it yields CASSPGLAGGPNEQFF.

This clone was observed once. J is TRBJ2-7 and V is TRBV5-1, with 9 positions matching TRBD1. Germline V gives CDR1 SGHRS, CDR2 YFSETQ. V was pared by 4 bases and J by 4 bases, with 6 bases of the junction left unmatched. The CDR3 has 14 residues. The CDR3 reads CASSPTGGEYEQYF. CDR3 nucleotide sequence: TGCGCCAGCAGCCCTACAGGGGGCGAGTACGAGCAGTACTTC.

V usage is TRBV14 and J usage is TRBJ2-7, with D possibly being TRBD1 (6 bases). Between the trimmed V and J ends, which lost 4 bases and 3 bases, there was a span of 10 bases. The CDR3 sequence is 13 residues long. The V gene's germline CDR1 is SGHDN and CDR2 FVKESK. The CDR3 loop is CASSLDRSYEQYF. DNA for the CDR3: TGTGCCAGCAGCCTCGACAGGAGCTACGAGCAGTACTTC.

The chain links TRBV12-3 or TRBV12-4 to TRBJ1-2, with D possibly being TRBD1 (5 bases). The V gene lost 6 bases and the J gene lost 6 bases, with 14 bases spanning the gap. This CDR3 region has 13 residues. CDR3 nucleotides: TGTGCCAGCAGCCAGGGTGGGGTTCATGGCTACACCTTC. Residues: CASSQGGVHGYTF.

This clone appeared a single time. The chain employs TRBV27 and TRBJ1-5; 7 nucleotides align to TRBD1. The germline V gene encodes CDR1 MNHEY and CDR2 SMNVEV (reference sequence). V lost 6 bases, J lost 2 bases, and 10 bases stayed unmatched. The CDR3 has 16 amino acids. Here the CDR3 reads CASSRQGQMGNQPQHF. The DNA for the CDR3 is TGTGCCAGCAGCCGACAGGGTCAGATGGGCAATCAGCCCCAGCATTTT.

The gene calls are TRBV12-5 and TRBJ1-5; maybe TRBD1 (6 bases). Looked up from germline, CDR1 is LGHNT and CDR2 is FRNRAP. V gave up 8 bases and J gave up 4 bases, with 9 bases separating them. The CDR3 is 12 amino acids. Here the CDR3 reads CASRTANQPQHF. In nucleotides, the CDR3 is TGTGCTAGTCGGACAGCTAATCAGCCCCAGCATTTT.

As DNA, the CDR3 is TGTGCCAGCTCGAATGCCGGGGAAGATACGCAGTATTTT. It specifies CASSNAGEDTQYF. This chain links TRBV6-5 with TRBJ2-3; maybe TRBD2 (5 bases). The CDR3 is made up of 13 amino acids. The V gene lost 8 bases and the J gene lost 5 bases, with 14 bases spanning the gap. The germline CDR1 and CDR2 sequences are MNHEY and SVGAGI.

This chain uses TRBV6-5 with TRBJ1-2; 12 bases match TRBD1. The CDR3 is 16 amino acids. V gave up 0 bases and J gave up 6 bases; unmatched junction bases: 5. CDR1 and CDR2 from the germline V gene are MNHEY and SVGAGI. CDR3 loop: CASSYSGDRGRNGYTF. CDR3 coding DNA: TGTGCCAGCAGTTACTCAGGGGACAGGGGGCGTAATGGCTACACCTTC.

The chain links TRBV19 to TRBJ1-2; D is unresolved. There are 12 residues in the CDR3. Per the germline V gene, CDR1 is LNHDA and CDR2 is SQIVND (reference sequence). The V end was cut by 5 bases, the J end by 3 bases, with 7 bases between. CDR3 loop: CASSESYYGYTF. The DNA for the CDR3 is TGTGCCAGTAGTGAGTCATACTATGGCTACACCTTC.

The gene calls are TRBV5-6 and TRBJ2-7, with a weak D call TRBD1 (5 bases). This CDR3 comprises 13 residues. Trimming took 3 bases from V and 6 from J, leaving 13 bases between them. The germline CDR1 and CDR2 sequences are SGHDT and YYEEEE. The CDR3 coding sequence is TGTGCCAGCAGCTATCAGGGATTAGGCGAGCAGTACTTC. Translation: CASSYQGLGEQYF.

CDR3 sequence (DNA): TGTGCCAGCAGCAGGACTAGCGGGAGTGGCCCCCATGAGCAGTTCTTC. Amino acid sequence: CASSRTSGSGPHEQFF. This chain links TRBV5-5 with TRBJ2-1; 13 bases match TRBD2. The CDR3 covers 16 residues. Germline V gene lookup returns CDR1 SGHKS and CDR2 YYEKEE (reference sequence). The V segment lost 4 bases and the J segment 8 bases; nucleotides outside the gene matches: 9.

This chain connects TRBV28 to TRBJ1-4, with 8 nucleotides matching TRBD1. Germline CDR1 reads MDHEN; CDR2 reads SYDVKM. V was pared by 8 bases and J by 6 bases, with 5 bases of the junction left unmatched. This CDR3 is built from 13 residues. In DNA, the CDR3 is TGTGCCAGCCGGGACAGGCCCGATGAAAAACTGTTTTTT. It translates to CASRDRPDEKLFF. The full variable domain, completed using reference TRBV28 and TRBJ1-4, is DVKVTQSSRYLVKRTGEKVFLECVQDMDHENMFWYRQDPGLGLRLIYFSYDVKMKEKGDIPEGYSVSREKKERFSLILESASTNQTSMYLCASRDRPDEKLFFGSGTQLSVL.

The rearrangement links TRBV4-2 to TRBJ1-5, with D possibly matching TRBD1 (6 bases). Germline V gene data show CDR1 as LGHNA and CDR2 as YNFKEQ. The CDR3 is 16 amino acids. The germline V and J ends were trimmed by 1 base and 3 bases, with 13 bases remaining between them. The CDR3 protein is CASSQAAGVFNQPQHF. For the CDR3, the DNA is TGTGCCAGCAGCCAAGCGGCAGGGGTTTTCAATCAGCCCCAGCATTTT.

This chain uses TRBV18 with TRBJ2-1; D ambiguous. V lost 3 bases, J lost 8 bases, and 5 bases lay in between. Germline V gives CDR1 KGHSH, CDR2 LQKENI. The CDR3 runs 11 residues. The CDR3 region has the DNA TGTGCCAGCTCACCCCAGGATGAGCAGTTCTTC. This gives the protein CASSPQDEQFF.

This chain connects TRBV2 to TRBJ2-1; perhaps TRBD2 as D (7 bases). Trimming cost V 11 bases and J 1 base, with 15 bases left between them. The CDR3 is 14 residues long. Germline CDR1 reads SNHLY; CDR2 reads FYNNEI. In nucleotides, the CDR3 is TGTGCCGGGGGGGGCGAAGGTTCCTACAATGAGCAGTTCTTC. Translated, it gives CAGGGEGSYNEQFF.

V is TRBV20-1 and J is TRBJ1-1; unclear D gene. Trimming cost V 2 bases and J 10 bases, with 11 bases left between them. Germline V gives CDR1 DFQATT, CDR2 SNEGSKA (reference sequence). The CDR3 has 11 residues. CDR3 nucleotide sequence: TGCAGTGCTAGACCCCCCAGTGGAGCTTTCTTT. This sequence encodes CSARPPSGAFF.

The CDR3 is CASSQDSAGSDYEQYF. CDR3 DNA: TGCGCCAGCAGCCAAGATTCGGCAGGATCGGACTACGAGCAGTACTTC. V gene TRBV4-1 combines with J gene TRBJ2-7; D is ambiguous. Germline lookup yields CDR1 MGHRA and CDR2 YSYEKL. Trimming removed 0 bases from V and 3 bases from J, with 15 bases in between. This CDR3 is 16 amino acids long.

CDR3 residues: CASGLVLGGVSAKNIQYF. Written as DNA, the CDR3 is TGTGCTAGTGGTTTGGTACTCGGCGGGGTTTCAGCCAAAAACATTCAGTACTTC. The V gene is TRBV12-5, the J gene TRBJ2-4; D perhaps matches TRBD2 (6 bases). The CDR3 spans 18 residues. The germline gives CDR1 LGHNT, CDR2 FRNRAP. V was cut by 0 bases and J by 0 bases, with 15 bases left in between.

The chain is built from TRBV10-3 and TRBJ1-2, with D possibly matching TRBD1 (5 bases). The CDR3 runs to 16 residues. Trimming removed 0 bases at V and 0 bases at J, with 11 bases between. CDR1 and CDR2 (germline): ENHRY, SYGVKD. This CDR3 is CAISESVGAANYGYTF. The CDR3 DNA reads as TGTGCCATCAGTGAGTCCGTAGGGGCCGCTAACTATGGCTACACCTTC.

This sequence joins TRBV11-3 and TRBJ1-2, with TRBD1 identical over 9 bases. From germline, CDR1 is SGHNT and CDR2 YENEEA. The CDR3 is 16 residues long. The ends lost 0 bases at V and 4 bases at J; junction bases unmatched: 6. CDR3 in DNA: TGTGCCAGCAGCTTAGATCCGGGACAGGGCGCCTATGGCTACACCTTC. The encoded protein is CASSLDPGQGAYGYTF.